This entry features one TCR beta chain sequence. Germline lookup yields CDR1 SGHDT and CDR2 YYEEEE. This CDR3 contains 13 residues. V was clipped by 4 bases and J by 8 bases; unmatched bases: 7. In the authors' workflow: Amplification of reference gene primers was used by the study to estimate nucleated cell counts. Sequencing used immunoSEQ multiplex PCR; TCRdb keeps in-frame clones, though not all of them. That table supplies the V and J calls and clone size; D and trimming were determined from the DNA. This table has 81,000 or so clones, approximately 80% appearing once. This entry is derived from a study of blood T cell repertoires in COVID-19. The overall study: T cells, B-cell-depleted T cells, or PBMCs supplied cDNA or gDNA.

Material for sequencing was peripheral blood. The TCR was taken from a woman in her 70s with active or convalescent COVID-19. The chain uses TRBV5-6 and TRBJ1-1; TRBD1 matches 8 bases. CDR3: CASSPLDRAEAFF. The CDR3 coding sequence is TGTGCCAGCAGCCCCCTGGACAGGGCGGAAGCTTTCTTT.